The entry below gives a single T cell receptor beta chain sequence along with its context. Its antigen is not known. The sample comes from a study of OX40 agonist ivuxolimab in advanced cancers. As for the study in general: The group had a mean age of about 64 years, ranged from about 20 to 79, and was approximately 81% male.

Between the trimmed V and J ends, which lost 1 base and 2 bases, there was a span of 15 bases. Germline CDR1 SEHNR, CDR2 FQNEAQ (reference sequence). CDR3 length: 16 residues. Broader study findings: CD4+ and CD8+ blood T cells expanded clonally by week 6 at 0.1 to 3.0 mg/kg.

Repertoires were generated with immunoSEQ multiplex PCR, while TCRdb's copy carries only in-frame clones and drops some. Altogether about 80,000 clones are present, around four fifths being singletons, with the ten largest covering 20% to 25%. The source is an adult with an advanced solid tumor such as melanoma, head and neck, liver or kidney cancer. The sample consisted of CD4+ or CD8+ T cells sorted from blood, taken in a trial of the OX40 agonist ivuxolimab. This sequence joins TRBV7-9 and TRBJ2-7; D is unresolved. The CDR3 DNA reads TGTGCCAGCAGCTTAGGGACCCGATACCCAACCTACGAGCAGTACTTC. The encoded protein is CASSLGTRYPTYEQYF.